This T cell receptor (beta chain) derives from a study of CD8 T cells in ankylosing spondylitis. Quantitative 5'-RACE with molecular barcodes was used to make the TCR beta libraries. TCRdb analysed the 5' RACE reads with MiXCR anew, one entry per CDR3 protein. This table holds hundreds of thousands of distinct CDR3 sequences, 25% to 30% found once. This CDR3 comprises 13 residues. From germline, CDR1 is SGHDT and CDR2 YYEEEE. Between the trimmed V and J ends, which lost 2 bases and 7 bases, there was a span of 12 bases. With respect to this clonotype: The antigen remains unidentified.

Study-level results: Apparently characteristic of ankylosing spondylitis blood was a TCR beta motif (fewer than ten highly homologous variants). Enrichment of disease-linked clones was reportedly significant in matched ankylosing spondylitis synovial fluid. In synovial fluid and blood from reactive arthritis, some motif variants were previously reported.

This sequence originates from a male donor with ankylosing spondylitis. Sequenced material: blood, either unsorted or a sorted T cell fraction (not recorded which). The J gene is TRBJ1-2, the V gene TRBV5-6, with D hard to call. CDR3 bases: TGTGCCAGCAGCTTCTCGGGTTTTGGTGGCTACACCTTC. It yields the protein CASSFSGFGGYTF. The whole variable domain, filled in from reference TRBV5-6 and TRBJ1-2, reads DAGVTQSPTHLIKTRGQQVTLRCSPKSGHDTVSWYQQALGQGPQFIFQYYEEEERQRGNFPDRFSGHQFPNYSSELNVNALLLGDSALYLCASSFSGFGGYTFGSGTRLTVV.